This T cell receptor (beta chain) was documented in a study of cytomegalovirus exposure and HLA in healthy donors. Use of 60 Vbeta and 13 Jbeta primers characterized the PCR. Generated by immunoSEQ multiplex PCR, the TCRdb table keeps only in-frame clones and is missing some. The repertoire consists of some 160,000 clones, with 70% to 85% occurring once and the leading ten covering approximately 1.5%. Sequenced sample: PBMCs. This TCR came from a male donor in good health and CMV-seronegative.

For the CDR3, the DNA is TGCGCCAGCAGCTGGGACAGGGGGACTGAAGCTTTCTTT. Translating gives CASSWDRGTEAFF. The gene calls are TRBV5-1 and TRBJ1-1; 11 positions agree with TRBD1. Unmatched junction bases numbered 0, after V lost 3 bases and J lost 5 bases. This CDR3 spans 13 amino acids. Germline V gene lookup returns CDR1 SGHRS and CDR2 YFSETQ.